A selection of T cell receptor beta chains follows, all from one sample in a study of cytomegalovirus exposure and HLA in healthy donors. Profiling relied on immunoSEQ multiplex PCR, and the TCRdb table lists in-frame clones only, not all of them. The sample lists 70,000 to 85,000 clones, roughly 65% occurring once. The sequenced sample was PBMCs. The receptors were sampled from a male donor in good health and CMV-seropositive. CDR3s include the opening cysteine and the closing phenylalanine or tryptophan. The D gene is left open where the match is weak. The size of a clone is reported for some rows only, either as once, few or many, or as a class for expanded clones.

d_call	v_call	j_call	clone_size	cdr3_nt	cdr3_aa
.	TRBV5-4	TRBJ1-2	once	TGTGCCAGCGGGGGGGATAACTATGGCTACACCTTC	CASGGDNYGYTF
.	TRBV30	TRBJ1-2	.	TGTGCCTTCTCAGGACAGTTGGATGGCTACACCTTC	CAFSGQLDGYTF
TRBD1	TRBV6-5	TRBJ1-2	once	TGTGCCAGCAGTTTGGGACAGGCGAGGTCTAACTATGGCTACACCTTC	CASSLGQARSNYGYTF
.	TRBV30	TRBJ2-5	once	TGTGCCTGGACAGGCATCCAAGAGACCCAGTACTTC	CAWTGIQETQYF
TRBD1	TRBV29-1	TRBJ1-2	few	TGCAGCGTCCGGGTGGGACAGGGGGTTGCTGGCTACACCTTC	CSVRVGQGVAGYTF
.	TRBV6-5	TRBJ1-4	.	TGTGCCAGCAGCCCCGCGGAGATCGGTACTGAAAAACTGTTTTTT	CASSPAEIGTEKLFF
.	TRBV7-8	TRBJ1-5	.	TGTGCCAGCAGCTTAGGAGAGGGCGGCCGTCAGCCCCAGCATTTT	CASSLGEGGRQPQHF
.	TRBV18	TRBJ1-3	.	TGTGCCAGCTCATCAGGACAGGGAAACACCATATATTTT	CASSSGQGNTIYF
.	TRBV5-4	TRBJ1-1	.	TGTGCCAGCAGCTTGGACGGGGCGGGGAGCACTGAAGCTTTCTTT	CASSLDGAGSTEAFF
.	TRBV19	TRBJ1-3	.	TGTGCCAGTACCTGGGGGGACCTACCCTCTGGAAACACCATATATTTT	CASTWGDLPSGNTIYF
.	TRBV15	TRBJ2-7	once	TGTGCCACCAGCCGCGAGCGGGCCCCCTCCTACGAGCAGTACTTC	CATSRERAPSYEQYF
TRBD2	TRBV11-3	TRBJ2-1	few	TGTGCCAGCAGCTTAGGCCGGACTAGCGGGGGGAAGGCGGATGAGCAGTTCTTC	CASSLGRTSGGKADEQFF
.	TRBV28	TRBJ2-3	.	TGTGCCAGCGAAGCGGGCAACCCCAGGAATACGCAGTATTTT	CASEAGNPRNTQYF
TRBD1	TRBV5-5	TRBJ2-7	once	TGTGCCAGCAGGCTCGGGGTGGGACAGGTCTCCTACGAGCAGTACTTC	CASRLGVGQVSYEQYF
.	TRBV28	TRBJ1-5	.	TGTGCCAGCAGTTTATCCTTGACATTTAGCAATCAGCCCCAGCATTTT	CASSLSLTFSNQPQHF